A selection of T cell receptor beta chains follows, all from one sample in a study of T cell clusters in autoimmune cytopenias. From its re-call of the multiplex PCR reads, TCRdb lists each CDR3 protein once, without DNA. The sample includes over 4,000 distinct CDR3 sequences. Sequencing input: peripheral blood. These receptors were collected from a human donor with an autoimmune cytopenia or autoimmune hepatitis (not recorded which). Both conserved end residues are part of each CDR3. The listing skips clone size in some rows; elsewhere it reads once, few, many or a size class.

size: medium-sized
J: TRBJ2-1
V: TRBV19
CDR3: CASSISSGGDEQFF

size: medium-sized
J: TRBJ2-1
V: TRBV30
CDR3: CAWSAYHNEQFF

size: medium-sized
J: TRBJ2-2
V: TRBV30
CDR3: CAWRLAGGGTGELFF

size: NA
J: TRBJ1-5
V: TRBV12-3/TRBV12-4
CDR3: CASSGEGGALNQPQHF

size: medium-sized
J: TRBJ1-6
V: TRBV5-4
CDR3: CASSLEGNSPLHF

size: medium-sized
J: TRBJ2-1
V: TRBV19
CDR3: CASSKSPPHGQFPNEQFF

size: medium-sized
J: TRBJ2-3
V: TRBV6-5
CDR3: CASSAGVGGTDTQYF

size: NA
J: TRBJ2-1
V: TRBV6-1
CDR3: CASTPWGMTYNEQFF

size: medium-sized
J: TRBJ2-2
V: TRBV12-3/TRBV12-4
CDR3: CASSLSNTGELFF

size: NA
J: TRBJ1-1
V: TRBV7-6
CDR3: CASSHGGDTILNTEAFF

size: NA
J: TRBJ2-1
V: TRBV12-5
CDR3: CASGLFPGFAEQFF

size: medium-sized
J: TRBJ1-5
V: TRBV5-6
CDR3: CASSPGQGYQPQHF

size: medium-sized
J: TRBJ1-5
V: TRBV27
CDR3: CASSSGAVNQPQHF

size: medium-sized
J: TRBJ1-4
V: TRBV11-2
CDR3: CASSSDSLDEKLFF

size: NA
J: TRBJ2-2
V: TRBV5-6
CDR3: CASSPIPGQGKPGELFF

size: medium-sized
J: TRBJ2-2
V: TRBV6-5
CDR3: CASSPGTENTGELFF

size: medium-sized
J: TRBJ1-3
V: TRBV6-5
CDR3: CASSQPGGHTIYF

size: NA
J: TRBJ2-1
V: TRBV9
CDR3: CASSVGGEAYNEQFF

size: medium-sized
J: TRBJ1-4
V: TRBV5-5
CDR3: CASSSGQGDEKLFF

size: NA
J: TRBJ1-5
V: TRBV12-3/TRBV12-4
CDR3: CASSLGGSNQPQHF

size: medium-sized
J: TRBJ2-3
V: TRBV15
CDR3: CATSRSGPQDTQYF

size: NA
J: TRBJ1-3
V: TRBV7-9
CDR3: CASSLEGGGSGNTIYF

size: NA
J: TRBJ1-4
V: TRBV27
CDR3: CASRDSLTNEKLFF

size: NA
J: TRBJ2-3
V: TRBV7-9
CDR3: CASSWGTDTQYF

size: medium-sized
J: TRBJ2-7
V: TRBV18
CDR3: CASSPRTDSYEQYF

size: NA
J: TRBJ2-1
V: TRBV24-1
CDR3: CATSGTGFEQFF

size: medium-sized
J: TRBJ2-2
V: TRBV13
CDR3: CASILTGTNTGELFF

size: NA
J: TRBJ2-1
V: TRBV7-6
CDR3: CASSLVGTSGGEQFF

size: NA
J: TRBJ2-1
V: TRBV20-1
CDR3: CSAKFNGRQDEQFF

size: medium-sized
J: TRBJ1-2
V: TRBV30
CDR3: CAWSVLQAQGGYTF

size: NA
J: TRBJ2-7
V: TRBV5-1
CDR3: CASSLAPEYEQYF

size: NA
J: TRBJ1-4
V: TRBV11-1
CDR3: CASSQGPTGGGEKLFF

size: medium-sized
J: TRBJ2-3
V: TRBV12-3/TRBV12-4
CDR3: CASSQSGGADTQYF

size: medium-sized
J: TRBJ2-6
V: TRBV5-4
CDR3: CASSTGPPNSGANVLTF

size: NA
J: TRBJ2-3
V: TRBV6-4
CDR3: CASSESDGDTQYF

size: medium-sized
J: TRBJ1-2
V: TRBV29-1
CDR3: CSVGGQGASQHYGYTF

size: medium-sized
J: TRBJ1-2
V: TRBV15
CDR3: CATSRAPGTGSYGYTF

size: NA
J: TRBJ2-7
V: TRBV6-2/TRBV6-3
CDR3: CASSYSAWVYPNEQYF

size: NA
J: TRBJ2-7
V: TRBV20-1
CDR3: CSVDGGAHEQYF

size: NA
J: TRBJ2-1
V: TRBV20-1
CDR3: CSARPGGTEQFF